This T cell receptor (beta chain) was sequenced in a study of shared clonotypes between healthy human individuals. Turning to the study itself: Per donor, CD8 memory used one plate, CD8 naive used two, CD4 memory used three and CD4 naive used three.

The authors split each subset's genomic DNA evenly across several immunoSEQ plates. Method: immunoSEQ multiplex PCR; TCRdb's copy keeps in-frame clones and lacks some. The table has some 700,000 clones, 90% seen once. This clone was seen only a few times. Its cognate antigen is unknown. Recent acute infections and vaccinations were absent in the healthy HIV-negative adult donors. General study points: Compared with memory subsets, naive subsets generally had larger estimated richness.

The CDR3 runs to 17 residues. V was trimmed by 0 bases and J by 2 bases, leaving 16 bases between them. Germline CDR1 is SGHDT and CDR2 is YYEEEE. This receptor was taken from a man aged 18-30 years in good health. Some clones in this sample may be carry-over from other donors' samples. The genes are TRBV5-6 and TRBJ2-3; D uncertain. The sequenced sample was memory CD8+ T cells from PBMCs. The subset is: CD45RO+ cells pooled with CCR7-negative TemRA cells. The CDR3 region has the DNA TGTGCCAGCAGCTTGGAGGGATCGGCGGAGCCCACAGATACGCAGTATTTT. Its protein is CASSLEGSAEPTDTQYF.